These T cell receptor beta chains were read from a single sample in a study of blood T cell repertoires in COVID-19. Clones were read by immunoSEQ multiplex PCR, and TCRdb kept only the in-frame ones, dropping some. The data show about 150,000 clones, roughly 90% seen once. The sample comprised PBMCs or T cells enriched from blood (not recorded which). These receptors originate from a woman aged 50 to 60 who had recovered from COVID-19. Each CDR3 is given with its conserved first and last residue. Fields, in order: CDR3 DNA, CDR3 protein, J gene, D gene, clone size, V gene. A D gene is named only where the DNA matches it firmly. Size is omitted from some rows. Given values are once, few, many or a class for expanded clones.

CDR3 DNA: TGTGCCAGCAGTTCCACCGACAGGGGAGGCTATGGCTACACCTTC
CDR3 protein: CASSSTDRGGYGYTF
J gene: TRBJ1-2
D gene: TRBD1
clone size: .
V gene: TRBV6-5

CDR3 DNA: TGTGCCAGCAGTTCGGACAGGCGGAACACTGAAGCTTTCTTT
CDR3 protein: CASSSDRRNTEAFF
J gene: TRBJ1-1
D gene: TRBD1
clone size: .
V gene: TRBV27

CDR3 DNA: TGTGCCAGCAGCTTTGAGCGGGTCGGCAATGAGCAGTTCTTC
CDR3 protein: CASSFERVGNEQFF
J gene: TRBJ2-1
D gene: .
clone size: .
V gene: TRBV7-9

CDR3 DNA: TGTGCCAATGGGGCGGGCACAGATACGCAGTATTTT
CDR3 protein: CANGAGTDTQYF
J gene: TRBJ2-3
D gene: .
clone size: .
V gene: TRBV10-3

CDR3 DNA: TGTGCCAGCAGCTTGGAGCAGGGGTTAGGTTCGTGGGCTTTCTTT
CDR3 protein: CASSLEQGLGSWAFF
J gene: TRBJ1-1
D gene: .
clone size: once
V gene: TRBV5-6

CDR3 DNA: TGTGCCAGTAGTATCGGCGGTAATCCATTCCTCTACGAGCAGTACTTC
CDR3 protein: CASSIGGNPFLYEQYF
J gene: TRBJ2-7
D gene: .
clone size: .
V gene: TRBV19

CDR3 DNA: TGTGCCAGCAGCGAACAGGGATTTACTCAGCCCCAGCATTTT
CDR3 protein: CASSEQGFTQPQHF
J gene: TRBJ1-5
D gene: .
clone size: .
V gene: TRBV25-1

CDR3 DNA: TGCGCCAGCAGCCAAGATACAGGGTTCGGAGGCTACACCTTC
CDR3 protein: CASSQDTGFGGYTF
J gene: TRBJ1-2
D gene: .
clone size: few
V gene: TRBV4-3

CDR3 DNA: TGTGCCTGGAGTGCCACATCACCCACCCTGAATGAAAAACTGTTTTTT
CDR3 protein: CAWSATSPTLNEKLFF
J gene: TRBJ1-4
D gene: .
clone size: .
V gene: TRBV30

CDR3 DNA: TGTGCCAGCAGCGTAGCTGAACGGCAGCCCCAGCATTTT
CDR3 protein: CASSVAERQPQHF
J gene: TRBJ1-5
D gene: .
clone size: few
V gene: TRBV9

CDR3 DNA: TGTGCCAGCAGCTTAGACGTTGGAGCATCGCGGTATGGCTACACCTTC
CDR3 protein: CASSLDVGASRYGYTF
J gene: TRBJ1-2
D gene: .
clone size: .
V gene: TRBV7-8

CDR3 DNA: TGTGCCAGTAGTATAAGCCCTCCTCGACGGGACACTGAAGCTTTCTTT
CDR3 protein: CASSISPPRRDTEAFF
J gene: TRBJ1-1
D gene: .
clone size: once
V gene: TRBV19

CDR3 DNA: TGTGCCAGCAGTAAGGGGAAGGAAAAACTGTTTTTT
CDR3 protein: CASSKGKEKLFF
J gene: TRBJ1-4
D gene: .
clone size: .
V gene: TRBV6-2/TRBV6-3

CDR3 DNA: TGTGCCAGCAGTTACCTTCGGGGGGCCGGAGATACGCAGTATTTT
CDR3 protein: CASSYLRGAGDTQYF
J gene: TRBJ2-3
D gene: .
clone size: .
V gene: TRBV6-2/TRBV6-3

CDR3 DNA: TGTGCCAGCAGCTCCTACCCGGGACTAGCGGGGATTGGCGAGCAGTACTTC
CDR3 protein: CASSSYPGLAGIGEQYF
J gene: TRBJ2-7
D gene: TRBD2
clone size: few
V gene: TRBV7-2

CDR3 DNA: TGCAGCGTTGCGGCGGGACCGGATGGCTACACCTTC
CDR3 protein: CSVAAGPDGYTF
J gene: TRBJ1-2
D gene: .
clone size: .
V gene: TRBV29-1

CDR3 DNA: TGTGCCAGTAGTATAGACGGAACAGCCACCGGGGAGCTGTTTTTT
CDR3 protein: CASSIDGTATGELFF
J gene: TRBJ2-2
D gene: .
clone size: .
V gene: TRBV19

CDR3 DNA: TGTGCCACCAGCAGACAGGGAGGGCAAGAGACCCAGTACTTC
CDR3 protein: CATSRQGGQETQYF
J gene: TRBJ2-5
D gene: TRBD2
clone size: .
V gene: TRBV15

CDR3 DNA: TGTGCCAGCAGACCGGGACAGGGAGGAGGCTACACCTTC
CDR3 protein: CASRPGQGGGYTF
J gene: TRBJ1-2
D gene: TRBD1
clone size: once
V gene: TRBV6-5

CDR3 DNA: TGTGCCAGCAGTTTAGCAGGGGCTGGAAACACCATATATTTT
CDR3 protein: CASSLAGAGNTIYF
J gene: TRBJ1-3
D gene: .
clone size: .
V gene: TRBV27

CDR3 DNA: TGTGCCAGCAGCTTAATGGGTCCGAGGGAAAATCAGCCCCAGCATTTT
CDR3 protein: CASSLMGPRENQPQHF
J gene: TRBJ1-5
D gene: .
clone size: .
V gene: TRBV7-2

CDR3 DNA: TGTGCCAGCAGTGTCGGAGATACGCAGTATTTT
CDR3 protein: CASSVGDTQYF
J gene: TRBJ2-3
D gene: .
clone size: .
V gene: TRBV27

CDR3 DNA: TGTGCCAGCAGCTACCGGGACAGCTCCTACAATGAGCAGTTCTTC
CDR3 protein: CASSYRDSSYNEQFF
J gene: TRBJ2-1
D gene: TRBD1
clone size: .
V gene: TRBV11-2

CDR3 DNA: TGTGCCAGCAGCCAAAAACTAGCGGATGATACGCAGTATTTT
CDR3 protein: CASSQKLADDTQYF
J gene: TRBJ2-3
D gene: TRBD2
clone size: .
V gene: TRBV3-1/TRBV3-2

CDR3 DNA: TGCGCCAGCAGCGGGGACTTGGGGAGCTATGGCTACACCTTC
CDR3 protein: CASSGDLGSYGYTF
J gene: TRBJ1-2
D gene: .
clone size: few
V gene: TRBV5-1

CDR3 DNA: TGTGCCAGCAGCTTAACGCCGAGTAGCACAGATACGCAGTATTTT
CDR3 protein: CASSLTPSSTDTQYF
J gene: TRBJ2-3
D gene: .
clone size: .
V gene: TRBV7-3